A single T cell receptor (beta chain) is shown here with its context. Among the donors, all were healthy bone marrow donors. Trimming took off 1 base at V and 1 base at J, with 10 bases between the two ends. Germline CDR1 is SGHTA and CDR2 is FQGNSA. This CDR3 contains 16 residues. This entry comes from a study of cytomegalovirus exposure and HLA in healthy donors. Researchers ran the PCR with 60 Vbeta and 13 Jbeta primers. TCRdb keeps only in-frame clones here, not all; method: immunoSEQ multiplex PCR. Among about 150,000 clones listed, around three fifths were seen once. The source is a woman in her 30s in good health and CMV-seropositive. The gene calls are TRBV7-2 and TRBJ2-2; D call uncertain. The sample consisted of PBMCs. Here the CDR3 DNA reads TGTGCCAGCAGCTTAGGTACATACCTGAACACCGGGGAGCTGTTTTTT. Translated, it gives CASSLGTYLNTGELFF.